The rows below give T cell receptor beta chains drawn from one sample of a study of graft-versus-host responses after intestinal transplantation. Sequenced by immunoSEQ multiplex PCR; TCRdb stores in-frame clones only, minus some. The sample contains some 130,000 clones, around 96% of which appear only once. No cognate antigen is known for these TCRs. This material consisted of unstimulated CD8+ T cells sorted from spleen or lymph node cells, taken before intestinal transplant. These receptors all stem from a human donor who received an intestinal transplant. Both conserved end residues are part of each CDR3. A D gene is named only where the DNA matches it firmly. The size of a clone is reported for some rows only, either as once, few or many, or as a class for expanded clones.

TRBJ1-1 TRBD1 . TRBV2 TGTGCCAGCGCTTCGACAGGGACTAACACTGAAGCTTTCTTT CASASTGTNTEAFF
TRBJ2-3 . once TRBV2 TGTGCCAGCATACCGGGATCACAAGATACGCAGTATTTT CASIPGSQDTQYF
TRBJ2-7 . . TRBV2 TGTGCCAGCAGTGAAGGGTACGAGCAGTACTTC CASSEGYEQYF
TRBJ2-7 TRBD2 once TRBV25-1 TGTGCCAGCAGCCGGGGGGGGCTCGACGAGCAGTACTTC CASSRGGLDEQYF
TRBJ2-7 . . TRBV4-1 TGCGCCAGCAGCCAAGATGATAACAGGGTCGACGAGCAGTACTTC CASSQDDNRVDEQYF
TRBJ2-3 TRBD1 . TRBV28 TGTGCCAGCAGTCCCAGATACATGACAGGGGGCACAGATACGCAGTATTTT CASSPRYMTGGTDTQYF
TRBJ2-3 . . TRBV5-1 TGCGCCAGCAGCACCGGTGGGGGGCAAGATACGCAGTATTTT CASSTGGGQDTQYF
TRBJ1-1 . . TRBV9 TGTGCCAGCAGCCCGGGGGGTGGCGGTGAAGCTTTCTTT CASSPGGGGEAFF
TRBJ2-7 TRBD2 . TRBV4-2 TGTGCCAGCAGCCAAGCACTAGCGGGATACGAGCAGTACTTC CASSQALAGYEQYF
TRBJ2-1 TRBD2 once TRBV27 TGTGCCAGCCGCTATGCGGGAGTCTCCTACAATGAGCAGTTCTTC CASRYAGVSYNEQFF
TRBJ1-1 TRBD1 . TRBV4-3 TGCGCCAGCAGCCATGGGACAGGGAAAAACACTGAAGCTTTCTTT CASSHGTGKNTEAFF
TRBJ1-2 . few TRBV9 TGTGCCAGCAGCCCGCCAGTGGAGGGCCTCTATGGCTACACCTTC CASSPPVEGLYGYTF
TRBJ2-7 . . TRBV7-9 TGTGCCAGCGGCCCGAGGACAGACAACTACGAGCAGTACTTC CASGPRTDNYEQYF